This T cell receptor (beta chain) came from a study of patients and donors after allogeneic stem cell transplantation. TCRdb used MiXCR to reprocess the RT-PCR reads, holding one entry per CDR3 protein. The sample lists under 200,000 distinct CDR3 sequences; about 24% were seen once. The receptor's source is a human donor who was either an allogeneic HSCT recipient or a stem cell or donor lymphocyte infusion donor (not recorded which). It is not recorded whose cells these are; they may come from a transplant donor. The sample consisted of blood, either unsorted or a sorted T cell fraction (not recorded which).

This CDR3 is CASSLEGGPDHEQFF. In nucleotides, the CDR3 is TGTGCCAGCAGCTTAGAGGGGGGCCCCGACCATGAGCAGTTCTTC. The chain has TRBV13 and TRBJ2-1; D could derive from TRBD1 or TRBD2 (6 bases each). V gave up 1 base and J gave up 8 bases, with 15 bases separating them. The V gene's germline CDR1 is PRHDT and CDR2 FYEKMQ (reference sequence). This CDR3 comprises 15 residues.